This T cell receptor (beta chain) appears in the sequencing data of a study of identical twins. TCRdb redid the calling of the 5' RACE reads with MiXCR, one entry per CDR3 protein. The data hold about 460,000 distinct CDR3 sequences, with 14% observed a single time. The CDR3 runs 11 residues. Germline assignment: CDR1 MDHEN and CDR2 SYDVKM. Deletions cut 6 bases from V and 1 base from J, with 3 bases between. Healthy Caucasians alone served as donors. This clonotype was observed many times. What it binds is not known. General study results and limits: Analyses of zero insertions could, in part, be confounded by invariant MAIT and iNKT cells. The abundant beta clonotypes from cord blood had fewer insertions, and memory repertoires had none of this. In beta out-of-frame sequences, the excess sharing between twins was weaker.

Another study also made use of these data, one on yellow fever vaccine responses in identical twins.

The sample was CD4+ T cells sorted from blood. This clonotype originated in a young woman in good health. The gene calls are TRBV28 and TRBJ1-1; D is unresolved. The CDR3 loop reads CASRANTEAFF. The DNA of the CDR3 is TGTGCCAGCAGGGCGAACACTGAAGCTTTCTTT.